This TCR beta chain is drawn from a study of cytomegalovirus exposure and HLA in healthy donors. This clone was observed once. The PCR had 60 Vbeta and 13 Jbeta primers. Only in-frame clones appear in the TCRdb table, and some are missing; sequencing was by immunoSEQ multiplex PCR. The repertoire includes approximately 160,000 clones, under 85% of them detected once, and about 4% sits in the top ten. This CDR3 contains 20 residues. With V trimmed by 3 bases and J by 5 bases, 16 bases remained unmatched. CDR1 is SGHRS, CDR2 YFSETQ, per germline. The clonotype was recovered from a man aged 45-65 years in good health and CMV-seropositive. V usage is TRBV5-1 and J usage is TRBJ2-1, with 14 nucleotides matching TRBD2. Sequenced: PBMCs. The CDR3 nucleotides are TGCGCCAGCAGCTATGGGACTAGCGGGAGAGGGCCACCGAAAAACAATGAGCAGTTCTTC. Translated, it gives CASSYGTSGRGPPKNNEQFF.